This entry lists 25 T cell receptor beta chains sequenced from one sample in a study of CD8+ T cells in alopecia areata. The treatment here: oral pan-JAK inhibitor, 5-10 mg twice daily. Sequencing templates came from extracted RNA that was reverse transcribed into cDNA. The repertoire was sequenced with immunoSEQ multiplex PCR; TCRdb's copy has only in-frame clones and lacks some. Among around 160,000 clones listed, around three fifths were seen once. Sequencing used CD4+ T cells sorted from blood, obtained at week 24, from a patient treated with tofacitinib. Receptors were obtained from a human donor with alopecia areata.

The V and J genes are TRBV29-1 and TRBJ2-2; 7 bases are shared with TRBD1. CDR1 is SQVTM and CDR2 is ANQGSEA in the germline V gene. The length of the CDR3 is 12 residues. V dropped 4 bases and J dropped 4; count of bases not matched to a gene: 0. CDR3 sequence: CSVAGGTGELFF. CDR3 in DNA: TGCAGCGTTGCAGGGGGCACCGGGGAGCTGTTTTTT.

This clone came up a few times. The chain links TRBV29-1 to TRBJ2-5; D is undetermined. CDR3 size: 11 residues. Germline V lookup: CDR1 SQVTM, CDR2 ANQGSEA. V lost 3 bases, J lost 3 bases, and 5 bases lay in between. Written as DNA, the CDR3 is TGCAGCGTTGACTTAAAAGAGACCCAGTACTTC. This encodes CSVDLKETQYF.

This clone has ten or more counts. The chain is built from TRBV7-9 and TRBJ2-1; a possible D gene is TRBD2 (6 bases). Trimming stripped 3 bases from V and 16 bases from J, with 16 bases between. In germline, CDR1 is SEHNR, CDR2 FQNEAQ (reference sequence). This CDR3 has 12 amino acids. The CDR3 sequence is CASSLDRGIGFF. DNA for the CDR3: TGTGCCAGCAGCTTGGACCGCGGGATCGGCTTCTTC.

This clone was counted between two and nine times. The chain employs TRBV6-6 and TRBJ1-2, with D tentatively TRBD1 (6 bases). V lost 0 bases to trimming and J lost 7 bases, with 9 bases between them. Germline loops: CDR1 MNHNY, CDR2 SVGAGI (reference sequence). The CDR3 covers 13 residues. CDR3 DNA sequence: TGTGCCAGCAGTTACTCGGCAGGGGCTGGCTACACCTTC. Amino acids: CASSYSAGAGYTF.

This clone was seen only a few times. V and J are TRBV7-9 and TRBJ1-2; unclear D gene. The CDR3 is made up of 15 amino acids. The germline V gene has CDR1 SEHNR and CDR2 FQNEAQ (reference sequence). Trimming shortened V by 3 bases and J by 2 bases, and 13 bases separated the two germline ends. DNA for the CDR3: TGTGCCAGCAGCTTCCCCGCTATAAGGAACTATGGCTACACCTTC. Encoded protein: CASSFPAIRNYGYTF.

This chain connects TRBV30 to TRBJ1-1; no clear D. CDR3 length: 11 residues. Trimming took off 1 base at V and 4 bases at J, with 4 bases between the two ends. The germline V gene encodes CDR1 GTSNPN and CDR2 SVGIG (reference sequence). CDR3 loop: CAWSGFTEAFF. CDR3 coding DNA: TGTGCCTGGAGTGGGTTCACTGAAGCTTTCTTT.

The gene calls are TRBV10-1 and TRBJ2-3; 8 positions agree with TRBD2. Germline assignment: CDR1 WNHNN and CDR2 SYGVQD (reference sequence). This CDR3 region has 14 residues. The V gene end was trimmed by 5 bases and the J gene end by 6 bases; junction bases not matched to a gene: 7. CDR3 protein: CASSPRGGRDTQYF. CDR3 nucleotide sequence: TGCGCCAGCAGTCCCCGGGGGGGCCGTGATACGCAGTATTTT.

V gene TRBV15 combines with J gene TRBJ1-5; D gene unclear. CDR1 LNHNV and CDR2 YYDKDF come from the germline V gene (reference sequence). The CDR3 runs 13 residues. The V gene lost 0 bases and the J gene lost 7 bases, with 7 bases spanning the gap. The CDR3 DNA follows: TGTGCCACCAGCAGAGATACCAGGCAGCCCCAGCATTTT. Residues: CATSRDTRQPQHF. The complete variable domain, with remaining parts taken from reference TRBV15 and TRBJ1-5, reads DAMVIQNPRYQVTQFGKPVTLSCSQTLNHNVMYWYQQKSSQAPKLLFHYYDKDFNNEADTPDNFQSRRPNTSFCFLDIRSPGLGDTAMYLCATSRDTRQPQHFGDGTRLSIL.

This clone was observed many times. The V gene is TRBV11-2, the J gene TRBJ2-3; either TRBD1 or TRBD2 may supply D (7 bases each). CDR1 is SGHAT, CDR2 FQNNGV, per germline. V shed 4 bases and J shed 8 bases, with 16 bases lying between them. The CDR3 length is 14 residues. CDR3 loop: CASSSDREGGTQYF. In DNA, the CDR3 is TGTGCCAGCAGCTCCGACAGGGAGGGTGGTACGCAGTATTTT.

This sequence joins TRBV7-8 and TRBJ1-5, with 8 bases aligning to TRBD1. Germline CDR1 SGHVS, CDR2 FQNEAQ. This CDR3 region has 16 residues. V lost 4 bases, J lost 4 bases, and 9 bases stayed unmatched. This CDR3 reads CASSSTGGTVNQPQHF. The CDR3 DNA reads as TGTGCCAGCAGCTCCACAGGGGGTACAGTTAATCAGCCCCAGCATTTT.

The rearrangement links TRBV5-6 to TRBJ1-5, with D possibly TRBD1 on 5 matching bases. The V gene lost 4 bases and the J gene lost 2 bases, with 13 bases spanning the gap. The CDR3 contains 15 residues. Germline V lookup: CDR1 SGHDT, CDR2 YYEEEE. This chain's CDR3 is CASSRGDGGNQPQHF. CDR3 DNA sequence: TGTGCCAGCAGCCGAGGGGACGGCGGCAATCAGCCCCAGCATTTT.

This clone has only one observation. The rearrangement uses TRBV5-1 and TRBJ1-6; 9 nucleotides line up with TRBD1. The CDR3 contains 16 residues. The germline V gene has CDR1 SGHRS and CDR2 YFSETQ. V lost 4 bases and J lost 7; bases outside the gene matches: 9. CDR3 in amino acids: CASSGPGTGQNSPLHF. DNA for the CDR3: TGCGCCAGCAGCGGGCCCGGGACAGGGCAAAATTCACCCCTCCACTTT.

The chain couples TRBV5-1 to TRBJ2-5; 8 bases are a match to TRBD2. The length of the CDR3 is 14 residues. J gave up 5 bases and V 2 bases, and 5 bases lay outside the gene matches. In germline, CDR1 is SGHRS, CDR2 YFSETQ. The CDR3: CASSFGGGIETQYF. The DNA of the CDR3 is TGCGCCAGCAGCTTCGGCGGGGGGATTGAGACCCAGTACTTC.

This clone was seen a few times. The CDR3 DNA reads TGTGCCAACTCTGAGGACCCGGGGGCACACCAACGGGATACGCAGTATTTT. Translated: CANSEDPGAHQRDTQYF. The rearrangement links TRBV27 to TRBJ2-3; either TRBD1 or TRBD2 may supply D (6 bases each). V lost 10 bases and J lost 6, with 29 bases in between. The CDR3 runs to 17 residues. CDR1 and CDR2 from the germline V gene are MNHEY and SMNVEV (reference sequence).

The chain couples TRBV29-1 to TRBJ2-5, with a weak D call TRBD2 (6 bases). V was clipped by 7 bases and J by 0 bases, with 9 bases between them. The germline V gene has CDR1 SQVTM and CDR2 ANQGSEA. CDR3 length equals 12 residues. The CDR3 region is CSGGTNQETQYF. CDR3 in DNA: TGCAGCGGCGGGACGAACCAAGAGACCCAGTACTTC.

The V gene is TRBV10-3, the J gene TRBJ2-7; 7 positions agree with TRBD2. Germline lookup yields CDR1 ENHRY and CDR2 SYGVKD. The trim removed 2 bases at V and 0 bases at J, leaving 4 bases unmatched. The CDR3 runs to 15 residues. The CDR3 DNA reads as TGTGCCATCAGTGAGCGGCGGGAGCGCTCCTACGAGCAGTACTTC. This translates into CAISERRERSYEQYF.

This chain links TRBV11-2 with TRBJ2-5, with D perhaps TRBD2 (6 bases). Per the germline V gene, CDR1 is SGHAT and CDR2 is FQNNGV. The length of the CDR3 is 14 residues. V was pared by 3 bases and J by 4 bases, with 12 bases between. The CDR3 sequence is CASSLSGAGETQYF. For the CDR3, the DNA is TGTGCCAGCAGCTTGAGCGGAGCGGGAGAGACCCAGTACTTC.

This clone was counted a few times. This CDR3 is CAWSRTGALNTEAFF. The CDR3 bases are TGTGCCTGGAGTCGTACAGGCGCCTTAAACACTGAAGCTTTCTTT. The chain combines TRBV30 with TRBJ1-1; tentative D call: TRBD1 (5 bases). From germline, CDR1 is GTSNPN and CDR2 SVGIG (reference sequence). The CDR3 contains 15 residues. Trimming shortened V by 2 bases and J by 2 bases, and 15 bases separated the two germline ends.

This clone was counted at least ten times. J is TRBJ1-2 and V is TRBV10-2; D not certain. V was pared by 8 bases and J by 2 bases, with 18 bases between. The CDR3 sequence is 15 residues long. Germline assignment: CDR1 WSHSY and CDR2 SAAADI. CDR3 nucleotides: TGCGCCAGCCGCGCAATTAGGACGGGGAACTATGGCTACACCTTC. Translated, it gives CASRAIRTGNYGYTF.

DNA of the CDR3: TGTGCCAGCAGAAGGGGACAGGGACACTACGAGCAGTACTTC. This translates into CASRRGQGHYEQYF. This chain links TRBV6-5 with TRBJ2-7, with 9 bases that match TRBD1. V shed 6 bases and J 3 bases; nucleotides not matched to a gene: 6. The CDR3 is made up of 14 amino acids. Germline loops: CDR1 MNHEY, CDR2 SVGAGI.

The chain carries TRBV6-5 and TRBJ2-5, with D uncertain. Germline V gives CDR1 MNHEY, CDR2 SVGAGI. V was clipped by 5 bases and J by 4 bases, with 11 bases between them. This CDR3 comprises 13 residues. The chain's CDR3 is CASSPTWGETQYF. Written as DNA, the CDR3 is TGTGCCAGCAGTCCGACATGGGGAGAGACCCAGTACTTC.

The chain couples TRBV25-1 to TRBJ2-5; the D is unclear. Trimming pared 3 bases from V and 7 bases from J, leaving 9 bases between. CDR1 MGHDK and CDR2 SYGVNS come from the germline V gene. The CDR3 loop spans 12 amino acids. CDR3 sequence (DNA): TGTGCCAGCAGTGATGCAGTAGGGACCCAGTACTTC. Amino acids: CASSDAVGTQYF.

The V call is TRBV5-1, the J call TRBJ1-2; D perhaps matches TRBD1 (6 bases). Trimming shortened V by 0 bases and J by 0 bases, and 12 bases separated the two germline ends. The length of the CDR3 is 16 residues. Germline V lookup: CDR1 SGHRS, CDR2 YFSETQ. CDR3 region: CASSLGSGAANYGYTF. In DNA form, the CDR3 reads TGCGCCAGCAGCTTGGGGTCAGGGGCGGCTAACTATGGCTACACCTTC. Filled out from reference TRBV5-1 and TRBJ1-2, the complete variable domain reads KAGVTQTPRYLIKTRGQQVTLSCSPISGHRSVSWYQQTPGQGLQFLFEYFSETQRNKGNFPGRFSGRQFSNSRSEMNVSTLELGDSALYLCASSLGSGAANYGYTFGSGTRLTVV.

The chain is built from TRBV18 and TRBJ1-1; D perhaps matches TRBD1 (5 bases). CDR3 length: 15 residues. Germline V gene sequence: CDR1 KGHSH, CDR2 LQKENI. V gave up 2 bases and J gave up 1 base, with 11 bases separating them. The CDR3 reads CASSPFGGENTEAFF. In DNA form, the CDR3 reads TGTGCCAGCTCACCATTCGGGGGTGAGAACACTGAAGCTTTCTTT.

The rearrangement joins TRBV30 to TRBJ1-5; no clear D gene. Between the trimmed V and J ends, which lost 2 bases and 5 bases, there was a span of 10 bases. Germline V gene lookup returns CDR1 GTSNPN and CDR2 SVGIG (reference sequence). The CDR3 consists of 13 residues. CDR3 sequence reads: CAWSPSSYQPQHF. CDR3 nucleotide sequence: TGTGCCTGGAGTCCTAGTTCGTATCAGCCCCAGCATTTT. Drawing the rest from reference TRBV30 and TRBJ1-5, the complete variable domain is SQTIHQWPATLVQPVGSPLSLECTVEGTSNPNLYWYRQAAGRGLQLLFYSVGIGQISSEVPQNLSASRPQDRQFILSSKKLLLSDSGFYLCAWSPSSYQPQHFGDGTRLSIL.